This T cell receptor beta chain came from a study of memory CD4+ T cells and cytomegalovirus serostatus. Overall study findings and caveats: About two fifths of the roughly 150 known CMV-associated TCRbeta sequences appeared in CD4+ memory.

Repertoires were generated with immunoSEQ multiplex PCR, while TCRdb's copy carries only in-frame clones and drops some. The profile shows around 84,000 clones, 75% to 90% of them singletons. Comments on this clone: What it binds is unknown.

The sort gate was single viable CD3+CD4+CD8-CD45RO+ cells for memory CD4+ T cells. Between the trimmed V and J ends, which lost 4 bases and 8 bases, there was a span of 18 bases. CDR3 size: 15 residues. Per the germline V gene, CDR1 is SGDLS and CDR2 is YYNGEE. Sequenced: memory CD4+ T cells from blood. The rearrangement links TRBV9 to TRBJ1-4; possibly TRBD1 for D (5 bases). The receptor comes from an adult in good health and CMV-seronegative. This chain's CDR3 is CASSSKGTVGEKLFF. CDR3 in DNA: TGTGCCAGCAGCTCAAAAGGGACGGTGGGGGAAAAACTGTTTTTT.